This TCR beta chain was obtained from a study of T cell clones after liver transplantation. As for the study in general: Post-transplant blood was tracked for graft-donor-reactive T cell clones identified in a pre-transplant mixed lymphocyte reaction. Until 12-24 months post-transplant, subjects got standard immunosuppression and no induction. Samples came pre-transplant, pre-randomization before withdrawal, and post-randomization after withdrawal ended.

Comment on this clone: Antigen: not known.

This CDR3 contains 18 residues. Germline lookup yields CDR1 SGHTA and CDR2 FQGTGA. After removal of 3 bases from V and 2 bases from J, the junction contained 6 bases not matched to a gene. Study-wide results and limits: In a couple of subjects, few donor cells limited the measurable donor-reactive repertoire.

Sequencing used immunoSEQ multiplex PCR; TCRdb keeps in-frame clones, though not all of them. Among some 120,000 clones listed, roughly nine tenths were seen once. The sequences come from CD4+ T cells from blood, collected 12 months after liver transplant. This clonotype originated in a human patient who received a liver transplant. Some T cells may arise from the graft donor. The rearrangement joins TRBV7-3 to TRBJ2-5, with 16 bases that match TRBD2. The CDR3 region is CASSLGLAGGPGQETQYF. CDR3 sequence (DNA): TGTGCCAGCAGCTTGGGACTAGCGGGAGGGCCGGGGCAAGAGACCCAGTACTTC.